This TCR beta chain appears in the sequencing data of a study of regulatory T cells in long-lasting Graves disease. Documented time point: persistent/refractory GD, antithyroid drugs over 5 years with positive TRAb. RNA from PBMCs was the source of the TCR library. In building TCR beta libraries, iRepertoire HTBI primers were used together with Arm-PCR of CDR3 regions. TCRdb reprocessed the multiplex PCR reads via MiXCR and lists one record per CDR3 protein. The sample consists of around 460,000 distinct CDR3 sequences, roughly 23% of them appearing once. Study-level results: Persistent disease samples used TRBV28, TRBJ1-2 and TRBJ2-5 preferentially. Shared public clonotypes totalled 2,741 in persistent patients, compared with roughly 970 in new patients.

CDR3 length equals 15 residues. The germline V gene encodes CDR1 MNHEY and CDR2 SMNVEV (reference sequence). The V end lost 0 bases, the J end lost 2 bases, and 10 bases lay between the germline ends. Of note for this clonotype: Its antigen is as yet unknown. A read error is possible here, since a much larger clone lies one base away.

The chain combines TRBV27 with TRBJ2-5; D is unclear. The sample in question was peripheral blood mononuclear cells (PBMCs), obtained when the disease was refractory, from a patient treated with antithyroid drugs. This TCR was recovered from a female donor with Graves disease. CDR3 amino acids: CASSLSALIQETQYF. The CDR3 nucleotides are TGTGCCAGCAGTTTATCGGCGCTTATACAAGAGACCCAGTACTTC.